The 14 T cell receptor beta chains listed next were all sequenced from one sample in a study of OX40 agonist ivuxolimab in advanced cancers. The assay was immunoSEQ multiplex PCR, and TCRdb's table has in-frame clones only and misses some. Of 65,000 to 95,000 clones listed, around 87% are singletons. Sequences were derived from CD4+ or CD8+ T cells sorted from blood, sampled in a trial of the OX40 agonist ivuxolimab. These receptor sequences come from an adult with an advanced solid tumor such as melanoma, head and neck, liver or kidney cancer.

This chain joins TRBV6-5 and TRBJ1-2; TRBD1 is a possible D gene (5 bases). Deletions cut 7 bases from V and 6 bases from J, with 9 bases between. The CDR3 length is 11 residues. The germline CDR1 and CDR2 sequences are MNHEY and SVGAGI. DNA for the CDR3: TGTGCCAGCAACCAGGGCGATGGCTACACCTTC. This gives the protein CASNQGDGYTF.

The chain couples TRBV10-1 to TRBJ2-3, with D uncertain. This CDR3 is 14 amino acids long. V lost 6 bases, J lost 1 base, and 11 bases lay in between. Germline values: CDR1 WNHNN, CDR2 SYGVQD (reference sequence). The DNA of the CDR3 is TGCGCCAGCAGCCTAGGAGCCCGCACAGATACGCAGTATTTT. Translating it yields CASSLGARTDTQYF.

The genes are TRBV7-6 and TRBJ1-3; 7 bases line up with TRBD1. Trimming at V came to 6 bases and at J to 2 bases, leaving 7 bases not matched to a gene. This CDR3 contains 15 residues. Germline V gene lookup returns CDR1 SGHVS and CDR2 FNYEAQ. The DNA of the CDR3 is TGTGCCAGCAGTCGAGGGCAGGGGGCTGGAAACACCATATATTTT. It codes for CASSRGQGAGNTIYF.

The J gene is TRBJ2-7, the V gene TRBV4-3; D is possibly TRBD2 (5 bases). This CDR3 spans 13 amino acids. Germline CDR1 is LGHNA and CDR2 is YSLEER. With 4 bases removed from V and 0 bases from J, the gap between germline ends came to 7 bases. CDR3 DNA: TGCGCCAGCAGCCCGGACTTCTCCTACGAGCAGTACTTC. Translation gives CASSPDFSYEQYF.

The chain combines TRBV5-6 with TRBJ1-1; the D gene is possibly TRBD1 (5 bases). Germline CDR1 and CDR2: SGHDT and YYEEEE. The V end lost 2 bases, the J end lost 1 base, and 18 bases lay between the germline ends. The CDR3 covers 17 residues. The CDR3 nucleotides read TGTGCCAGCAGCTTACGGGGTACAGGTTCACGGAACACTGAAGCTTTCTTT. Residues: CASSLRGTGSRNTEAFF.

V is TRBV28 and J is TRBJ2-1, with 11 bases matching TRBD2. The CDR3 contains 19 residues. Germline CDR1 reads MDHEN; CDR2 reads SYDVKM. Trimming cost V 5 bases and J 2 bases; bases outside gene matches: 14. CDR3 residues: CASSPFETSGIKTYNEQFF. The DNA for the CDR3 is TGTGCCAGCAGTCCCTTCGAGACTAGCGGGATCAAAACCTACAATGAGCAGTTCTTC.

This clone occurred once. V usage is TRBV4-1 and J usage is TRBJ1-1; D not resolved. The CDR3 totals 15 residues. V lost 1 base to trimming and J lost 4 bases, with 13 bases between them. Germline-derived CDR1 and CDR2 are MGHRA and YSYEKL. The CDR3 region is CASSQGIGVGTEAFF. The CDR3 bases are TGCGCCAGCAGCCAAGGAATCGGGGTAGGCACTGAAGCTTTCTTT.

The chain links TRBV14 to TRBJ1-2, with a possible D match to TRBD1 (5 bases). Germline CDR1 SGHDN, CDR2 FVKESK. V lost 4 bases, J lost 2 bases, and 20 bases lay in between. The length of the CDR3 is 17 residues. The CDR3 sequence: CASSRFSGRAGNYGYTF. CDR3 DNA: TGTGCCAGCAGCCGATTTTCTGGTCGGGCAGGGAACTATGGCTACACCTTC. Full variable domain (rest looked up from reference TRBV14 and TRBJ1-2): EAGVTQFPSHSVIEKGQTVTLRCDPISGHDNLYWYRRVMGKEIKFLLHFVKESKQDESGMPNNRFLAERTGGTYSTLKVQPAELEDSGVYFCASSRFSGRAGNYGYTFGSGTRLTVV.

This chain uses TRBV27 with TRBJ2-1, with TRBD2 identical over 7 bases. The CDR3 has 19 residues. Germline V gene lookup returns CDR1 MNHEY and CDR2 SMNVEV (reference sequence). With V trimmed by 2 bases and J by 5 bases, 18 bases remained unmatched. The CDR3 spells CASSLEKRGDPRGDNEQFF. The CDR3 DNA follows: TGTGCCAGCAGTTTAGAAAAGCGGGGAGACCCACGGGGGGACAATGAGCAGTTCTTC.

The chain has TRBV5-6 and TRBJ2-5; 9 nucleotides match TRBD1. The CDR3 runs to 16 residues. Germline-derived CDR1 and CDR2 are SGHDT and YYEEEE. Trimming removed 5 bases from V and 4 bases from J; junction bases left unmatched: 12. The CDR3 here is CASSWFTGGGGETQYF. CDR3 nucleotide sequence: TGTGCCAGCAGTTGGTTTACAGGGGGCGGAGGAGAGACCCAGTACTTC.

The rearrangement uses TRBV15 and TRBJ2-3, with D uncertain. This CDR3 contains 17 residues. V lost 2 bases and J 2 bases, leaving 17 bases between the germline ends. The germline CDR1 and CDR2 sequences are LNHNV and YYDKDF (reference sequence). CDR3 DNA sequence: TGTGCCACCAGCAGATCGCTCGGCGGAACGGTCACAGATACGCAGTATTTT. Protein product: CATSRSLGGTVTDTQYF.

This CDR3 is CASSPSPRAGYTF. CDR3 DNA sequence: TGTGCCAGCAGCCCGAGCCCGAGGGCTGGCTACACCTTC. The V call is TRBV7-3, the J call TRBJ1-2; no reliable D call. Trimming took off 5 bases at V and 7 bases at J, with 14 bases between the two ends. In germline, CDR1 is SGHTA, CDR2 FQGTGA. This CDR3 has 13 amino acids.

This clone was seen more than once but under ten times. This sequence joins TRBV11-3 and TRBJ2-1; D possibly corresponds to TRBD1 (6 bases). CDR1 is SGHNT, CDR2 YENEEA, per germline. Trimming cost V 5 bases and J 9 bases, with 11 bases left between them. There are 12 residues in the CDR3. CDR3 sequence (DNA): TGTGCCAGCAGCCCTAGCAGGGGTGAGCAGTTCTTC. Translated, it gives CASSPSRGEQFF. Together with reference TRBV11-3 and TRBJ2-1, the CDR3 gives the full variable domain: EAGVVQSPRYKIIEKKQPVAFWCNPISGHNTLYWYLQNLGQGPELLIRYENEEAVDDSQLPKDRFSAERLKGVDSTLKIQPAELGDSAVYLCASSPSRGEQFFGPGTRLTVL.

This clone occurred a few times. The chain combines TRBV12-5 with TRBJ2-1, with TRBD2 identical over 7 bases. The junction had 4 bases not matched to a gene; V was cut back by 5 bases and J by 9 bases. The V gene's germline CDR1 is LGHNT and CDR2 FRNRAP. The CDR3 runs 12 residues. The CDR3 sequence is CASGRGGVEQFF. The DNA for the CDR3 is TGTGCTAGTGGTCGCGGGGGAGTTGAGCAGTTCTTC.